The 32 T cell receptor beta chains presented below share a single source sample, sequenced in a study of T-cell reconstitution after alpha-beta-depleted transplantation in children. Construction of the TCRbeta library involved unique molecular identifiers. MiXCR, run by TCRdb on the PCR reads, gives a single entry per CDR3 protein. Among over 200,000 distinct CDR3 sequences listed, around 9.6% were seen once. The sample in question was PBMCs from the stem cell graft donor, obtained from the stem cell graft. All receptors derive from a human donor who donated a stem cell graft to a child with acute lymphoblastic leukemia.

This clonotype was seen a handful of times. The chain uses TRBV7-2 and TRBJ2-7; perhaps TRBD2 as D (7 bases). Germline loops: CDR1 SGHTA, CDR2 FQGNSA. V dropped 8 bases and J dropped 5 bases, with 16 bases sitting between them. This CDR3 contains 13 residues. CDR3 sequence reads: CASAPWGGNEQYF. CDR3 coding DNA: TGTGCCAGCGCCCCGTGGGGGGGCAACGAGCAGTACTTC. The full variable domain, with the rest looked up from reference TRBV7-2 and TRBJ2-7, is GAGVSQSPSNKVTEKGKDVELRCDPISGHTALYWYRQSLGQGLEFLIYFQGNSAPDKSGLPSDRFSAERTGGSVSTLTIQRTQQEDSAVYLCASAPWGGNEQYFGPGTRLTVT.

A single count supports this clonotype. The rearrangement joins TRBV10-1 to TRBJ2-1; no reliable D call. This CDR3 contains 16 residues. In germline, CDR1 is WNHNN, CDR2 SYGVQD (reference sequence). Trimming left V 2 bases short and J 0 bases short, with 11 bases between. The CDR3 sequence: CASSEGEINSYNEQFF. The CDR3 DNA is TGCGCCAGCAGTGAGGGGGAAATTAACTCCTACAATGAGCAGTTCTTC.

The chain links TRBV7-8 to TRBJ2-7; D gene unclear. V gave up 6 bases and J gave up 0 bases, with 12 bases separating them. Germline lookup yields CDR1 SGHVS and CDR2 FQNEAQ. The CDR3 sequence is 14 residues long. CDR3 residues: CASSLVEHSYEQYF. The CDR3 DNA is TGTGCCAGCAGTCTCGTAGAGCACTCCTACGAGCAGTACTTC.

A few counts support this clonotype. V is TRBV20-1 and J is TRBJ1-1; D possibly corresponds to TRBD1 (6 bases). The V end lost 8 bases, the J end lost 8 bases, and 15 bases lay between the germline ends. The CDR3 extends over 11 amino acids. Looked up from germline, CDR1 is DFQATT and CDR2 is SNEGSKA (reference sequence). The CDR3, as DNA: TGCAGTACATGGGACAAGGGCGAAGCTTTCTTT. Its translation: CSTWDKGEAFF.

This chain connects TRBV4-2 to TRBJ2-7; TRBD2 aligns across 11 bases. Germline trimming cut 5 bases from V and 0 bases from J; bases unmatched to any gene: 6. The CDR3 totals 16 residues. Germline V gene sequence: CDR1 LGHNA, CDR2 YNFKEQ. The CDR3 loop is CASSELAGDLSYEQYF. CDR3 in DNA: TGTGCCAGCAGCGAACTAGCGGGGGACCTCTCCTACGAGCAGTACTTC.

In its sample, this clonotype was seen many times. The rearrangement uses TRBV7-9 and TRBJ2-1; D ambiguous. Germline V gene sequence: CDR1 SEHNR, CDR2 FQNEAQ (reference sequence). This CDR3 contains 13 residues. V lost 5 bases, J lost 4 bases, and 9 bases lay in between. Here the CDR3 DNA reads TGTGCCAGCAGCCGCCAACAGTACAATGAGCAGTTCTTC. It is translated as CASSRQQYNEQFF.

In its sample, this clonotype was seen a few times. V and J are TRBV15 and TRBJ1-5, with 7 bases identical to TRBD1. Germline V gene sequence: CDR1 LNHNV, CDR2 YYDKDF (reference sequence). The CDR3 is 16 residues long. J was trimmed by 1 base and V by 2 bases; bases with no gene match: 5. The CDR3 region is CATSRRGDRSNQPQHF. The CDR3 nucleotides are TGTGCCACCAGCAGAAGGGGGGACAGAAGCAATCAGCCCCAGCATTTT. The full variable domain, in which reference TRBV15 and TRBJ1-5 provide the parts outside the CDR3, is DAMVIQNPRYQVTQFGKPVTLSCSQTLNHNVMYWYQQKSSQAPKLLFHYYDKDFNNEADTPDNFQSRRPNTSFCFLDIRSPGLGDTAMYLCATSRRGDRSNQPQHFGDGTRLSIL.

This clonotype was seen a handful of times. CDR3 bases: TGTGCCAGCAGCTTTCAGTCGGGGACTGGGGCCAACGTCCTGACTTTC. Its protein is CASSFQSGTGANVLTF. The V gene is TRBV7-9, the J gene TRBJ2-6, with a tentative D call TRBD2 (5 bases). This CDR3 has 16 residues. CDR1 and CDR2 (germline): SEHNR, FQNEAQ (reference sequence). Trimming removed 3 bases at V and 2 bases at J, with 11 bases between.

This clonotype was observed many times. The V gene is TRBV5-1, the J gene TRBJ1-1; a weak D match, TRBD1 (6 bases). The CDR3 extends over 14 amino acids. Trimming left V 0 bases short and J 4 bases short, with 10 bases between. Per germline, CDR1 SGHRS and CDR2 YFSETQ. The CDR3 sequence is CASSLDRVGTEAFF. CDR3 bases: TGCGCCAGCAGCTTGGACAGGGTGGGCACTGAAGCTTTCTTT.

This clonotype was detected ten times or more. V is TRBV7-9 and J is TRBJ2-1, with TRBD2 identical over 7 bases. The CDR3 is 17 residues long. V trimming: 4 bases; J trimming: 1 base; junction bases outside the gene matches: 10. Germline V gene data show CDR1 as SEHNR and CDR2 as FQNEAQ (reference sequence). The CDR3 nucleotides read TGTGCCAGCAGCTCTCGCCTCGTCGGGGGGTCCTACAATGAGCAGTTCTTC. This encodes CASSSRLVGGSYNEQFF.

This clonotype was picked up many times. V is TRBV28 and J is TRBJ1-3; D is undetermined. CDR1 and CDR2 (germline): MDHEN, SYDVKM. This CDR3 is built from 15 residues. V gave up 5 bases and J gave up 7 bases, with 18 bases separating them. Here the CDR3 DNA reads TGTGCCAGCAGTATCGGCGCAGCCGGAAGCAACACCATATATTTT. It translates to CASSIGAAGSNTIYF.

This clonotype showed up many times. V gene TRBV4-3 combines with J gene TRBJ2-2; D is tentatively TRBD1 or TRBD2 (5 bases each). V lost 5 bases, J lost 0 bases, and 7 bases lay in between. CDR1 LGHNA and CDR2 YSLEER come from the germline V gene. The CDR3 loop spans 14 amino acids. CDR3 nucleotides: TGCGCCAGCAGCGGGACGCCGAACACCGGGGAGCTGTTTTTT. Translation gives CASSGTPNTGELFF.

This clonotype has a handful of counts. The gene calls are TRBV7-6 and TRBJ1-5; possibly TRBD1 for D (5 bases). There are 14 residues in the CDR3. Germline CDR1 is SGHVS and CDR2 is FNYEAQ. V gave up 2 bases and J gave up 5 bases, with 10 bases separating them. CDR3 sequence (DNA): TGTGCCAGCAGCTTACAGGGAGGGGATCAGCCCCAGCATTTT. Translating it yields CASSLQGGDQPQHF.

This clonotype was observed a few times. The gene calls are TRBV9 and TRBJ2-1, with 9 bases that match TRBD2. The CDR3 runs to 17 residues. Germline values: CDR1 SGDLS, CDR2 YYNGEE. V was pared by 0 bases and J by 1 base, with 5 bases of the junction left unmatched. As DNA, the CDR3 is TGTGCCAGCAGCGTAGGGTCTAGCGGGGAGTCCTACAATGAGCAGTTCTTC. Translated: CASSVGSSGESYNEQFF.

This clonotype was counted a few times. Relative to the germline gene, one junction end is altered; a read error may explain this. The chain couples TRBV27 to TRBJ2-5; D is perhaps TRBD1 (5 bases). Germline CDR1 is MNHEY and CDR2 is SMNVEV (reference sequence). The CDR3 loop spans 18 amino acids. The CDR3 here is CASSLGSPTVLGQGTQYF. The CDR3 nucleotides are TGTGCCAGCAGCCTAGGTAGTCCCACTGTGCTTGGACAAGGGACCCAGTACTTC.

This clonotype was detected ten times or more. The V gene is TRBV14, the J gene TRBJ1-2; TRBD1 might be the D (5 bases). The CDR3 is 15 residues long. Germline loops: CDR1 SGHDN, CDR2 FVKESK. With 2 bases removed from V and 4 bases from J, the gap between germline ends came to 14 bases. CDR3 sequence reads: CASSQQTARGYGYTF. The CDR3 nucleotides are TGTGCCAGCAGCCAACAGACAGCCCGGGGCTATGGCTACACCTTC.

The chain joins TRBV7-8 to TRBJ1-2, with no clear D. Between the trimmed V and J ends, which lost 1 base and 8 bases, there was a span of 8 bases. The CDR3 is 12 amino acids. Germline-derived CDR1 and CDR2 are SGHVS and FQNEAQ. CDR3 coding DNA: TGTGCCAGCAGCTTAGGTCGGTCGGGCTACACCTTC. Translated, it gives CASSLGRSGYTF.

The rearrangement links TRBV25-1 to TRBJ2-7; D is possibly TRBD1 (6 bases). The germline V gene has CDR1 MGHDK and CDR2 SYGVNS. Trimming removed 2 bases at V and 4 bases at J, with 12 bases between. CDR3 length: 14 amino acids. CDR3 in amino acids: CASSEVGAGYEQYF. The CDR3 DNA sequence: TGTGCCAGCAGTGAAGTGGGGGCCGGTTACGAGCAGTACTTC.

The CDR3 is CASGNRRVDYGYTF. The CDR3 DNA is TGTGCCAGCGGGAACCGGAGGGTCGACTATGGCTACACCTTC. This chain joins TRBV27 and TRBJ1-2, with unresolved D. The V end was cut by 8 bases, the J end by 3 bases, with 16 bases between. Germline V gives CDR1 MNHEY, CDR2 SMNVEV (reference sequence). The CDR3 is made up of 14 amino acids.

The chain employs TRBV27 and TRBJ2-4, with TRBD2 matching 8 bases. Germline CDR1 MNHEY, CDR2 SMNVEV (reference sequence). This CDR3 comprises 16 residues. Germline trimming cut 5 bases from V and 5 bases from J; bases unmatched to any gene: 11. The CDR3 here is CASSPRGLAFENIQYF. The DNA of the CDR3 is TGTGCCAGCAGTCCCCGAGGACTAGCCTTCGAAAACATTCAGTACTTC.

This rearrangement joins TRBV7-8 to TRBJ2-3; 8 positions agree with TRBD1. The CDR3 has 17 amino acids. The germline V gene has CDR1 SGHVS and CDR2 FQNEAQ. V shed 5 bases, J shed 6 bases, and the junction held 16 bases outside the gene matches. For the CDR3, the DNA is TGTGCCAGCAGCCTTCTCTCCGCGACAGGGGCGGCGGATACGCAGTATTTT. This sequence encodes CASSLLSATGAADTQYF.

The chain employs TRBV5-1 and TRBJ2-2; the match to TRBD1 covers 7 bases. The CDR3 has 18 residues. From germline, CDR1 is SGHRS and CDR2 YFSETQ. J was trimmed by 0 bases and V by 3 bases; bases with no gene match: 11. CDR3 residues: CASSSRTGNFANTGELFF. The CDR3 region has the DNA TGCGCCAGCAGCTCCCGGACAGGAAATTTCGCGAACACCGGGGAGCTGTTTTTT.

This clonotype showed up many times. The chain joins TRBV3-1 to TRBJ1-2; 7 bases are a match to TRBD1. Germline CDR1 reads LGHDT; CDR2 reads YNNKEL (reference sequence). J was trimmed by 4 bases and V by 1 base; bases with no gene match: 9. CDR3 length: 16 residues. CDR3 coding DNA: TGTGCCAGCAGCCAAGTTCGGACAGGAGACCTCTATGGCTACACCTTC. This translates into CASSQVRTGDLYGYTF.

This clonotype was found once. This sequence may be a read error, since a much larger clone differs from it by one base. A read error is likely, as this CDR3 ends without the conserved phenylalanine or tryptophan. The V and J genes are TRBV20-1 and TRBJ2-7, with 12 bases lining up with TRBD2. The CDR3 covers 11 residues. In germline, CDR1 is DFQATT, CDR2 SNEGSKA (reference sequence). The J segment lost 9 bases and the V segment lost 6 bases, leaving 3 bases of the junction unmatched. CDR3 nucleotides: TGCAGTGCGACACTAGCGGGAGGGCAGTACTAC. Its protein is CSATLAGGQYY.

This clonotype was counted at least ten times. V gene TRBV20-1 combines with J gene TRBJ2-3; 7 bases are a match to TRBD1. Losses at the gene ends were 5 bases for V and 3 bases for J; bases not matched to a gene: 11. Germline V gene sequence: CDR1 DFQATT, CDR2 SNEGSKA (reference sequence). CDR3 length: 15 amino acids. This CDR3 is CSAYDRVGSTDTQYF. DNA of the CDR3: TGCAGTGCTTATGACAGGGTTGGGTCGACAGATACGCAGTATTTT.

This clonotype was observed at least ten times. This sequence joins TRBV10-1 and TRBJ2-3; no clear D. Looked up from germline, CDR1 is WNHNN and CDR2 is SYGVQD (reference sequence). Trimming took 5 bases from V and 2 from J, leaving 11 bases between them. The CDR3 is made up of 14 amino acids. CDR3 in amino acids: CASSNSHNTDTQYF. The DNA of the CDR3 is TGCGCCAGCAGTAATAGCCATAACACAGATACGCAGTATTTT.

This chain uses TRBV7-2 with TRBJ1-2; the D is unclear. CDR1 is SGHTA, CDR2 FQGNSA, per germline. This CDR3 has 14 residues. V lost 3 bases and J lost 8, with 16 bases in between. CDR3 in amino acids: CASSFSAGSGGYTF. The CDR3 bases are TGTGCCAGCAGCTTCTCAGCAGGATCGGGGGGCTACACCTTC.

This clonotype was counted only a few times. The gene calls are TRBV10-3 and TRBJ1-1; D gene uncertain. V was cut by 10 bases and J by 1 base, with 7 bases left in between. CDR1 ENHRY and CDR2 SYGVKD come from the germline V gene. The CDR3 is 11 amino acids. The CDR3, as DNA: TGTGCCACCACCAGGAACACTGAAGCTTTCTTT. Amino acids: CATTRNTEAFF.

This clonotype was seen a few times. The chain couples TRBV7-9 to TRBJ1-1, with 7 bases lining up with TRBD1. The CDR3 is made up of 16 amino acids. Trimming cost V 5 bases and J 5 bases; bases outside gene matches: 14. Germline V gene lookup returns CDR1 SEHNR and CDR2 FQNEAQ (reference sequence). The CDR3 sequence: CASSPPDRQGRTEAFF. CDR3 nucleotides: TGTGCCAGCAGCCCCCCGGACCGACAGGGCCGGACTGAAGCTTTCTTT.

The sample holds many counts of this clonotype. The V gene is TRBV5-6, the J gene TRBJ1-3; D uncertain. The CDR3 runs 14 residues. Trimming left V 0 bases short and J 4 bases short, with 8 bases between. Germline loops: CDR1 SGHDT, CDR2 YYEEEE. CDR3 DNA sequence: TGTGCCAGCAGCTTGGACTTGTCAGGAAACACCATATATTTT. It is translated as CASSLDLSGNTIYF.

The V call is TRBV15, the J call TRBJ2-3, with D possibly called TRBD1 or TRBD2 (6 bases each). The germline V gene has CDR1 LNHNV and CDR2 YYDKDF (reference sequence). The length of the CDR3 is 16 residues. V was clipped by 1 base and J by 3 bases, with 14 bases between them. CDR3 region: CATSRGGAVETDTQYF. DNA for the CDR3: TGTGCCACCAGCAGAGGGGGGGCCGTGGAGACAGATACGCAGTATTTT.

This clonotype was recorded at least ten times. The chain has TRBV12-5 and TRBJ2-3, with 13 positions matching TRBD2. This CDR3 has 17 amino acids. Unmatched junction bases numbered 2, after V lost 0 bases and J lost 2 bases. Germline lookup yields CDR1 LGHNT and CDR2 FRNRAP. CDR3 DNA: TGTGCTAGTGGTTTGGTTACTAGCGGGGGGGACACAGATACGCAGTATTTT. Its translation: CASGLVTSGGDTDTQYF.